Listed below are T cell receptor beta chains from one sample, sequenced in a study of T cells after yellow fever vaccination. From the 5' RACE reads, TCRdb called clonotypes with MiXCR, one entry per CDR3 protein. The repertoire holds around 100,000 distinct CDR3 sequences, with around 8.6% as singletons. Sequencing used CD8+ T cells sorted from PBMCs, obtained 45 days after the yellow fever booster vaccination. The receptors were gathered from a man younger than 40 who received the YFV17D yellow fever vaccine. Both conserved end residues are part of each CDR3. A D gene is named only where the DNA matches it firmly. Expanded clones get a size class; other rows say once, few or many, or leave the size out.

>14|TRBJ1-6|.|.|TRBV21-1
CASRFGGSNSPLHF
TGTGCCAGCAGGTTCGGGGGTTCCAATTCACCCCTCCACTTT
>14|TRBJ2-1|.|many|TRBV6-5
CASSWGSSYNEQFF
TGTGCCAGCAGTTGGGGGAGCTCCTACAATGAGCAGTTCTTC
>15|TRBJ2-3|TRBD1|many|TRBV5-1
CASSSQGLLTDTQYF
TGCGCCAGCAGCTCACAGGGGTTGCTCACAGATACGCAGTATTTT
>11|TRBJ2-2|.|.|TRBV7-6
CASDWAGELFF
TGTGCCAGCGATTGGGCCGGGGAGCTGTTTTTT
>12|TRBJ1-2|.|many|TRBV20-1
CSVKGEGYGYTF
TGCAGTGTAAAAGGCGAGGGCTATGGCTACACCTTC
>13|TRBJ2-1|.|many|TRBV12-3/TRBV12-4
CASSLGLGNEQFF
TGTGCCAGCAGCTTAGGGCTGGGGAATGAGCAGTTCTTC
>15|TRBJ2-1|TRBD2|many|TRBV20-1
CSATPGSSGRNEQFF
TGCAGTGCTACCCCGGGGTCTAGCGGGAGGAATGAGCAGTTCTTC
>17|TRBJ2-2|TRBD2|many|TRBV15
CATSFRLAGGYTGELFF
TGTGCCACCAGCTTCCGACTAGCGGGAGGGTACACCGGGGAGCTGTTTTTT
>19|TRBJ2-1|.|few|TRBV12-3/TRBV12-4
CALSSRDRVIAGAHNEQFF
TGTGCCCTCAGTTCCCGGGACAGGGTTATAGCGGGAGCCCACAATGAGCAGTTCTTC
>14|TRBJ2-3|.|many|TRBV27
CASSFTLSTDTQYF
TGTGCCAGCAGTTTTACACTTAGCACAGATACGCAGTATTTT
>13|TRBJ2-7|.|.|TRBV7-9
CASSLGWGHEQYF
TGTGCCAGCAGCTTGGGGTGGGGCCACGAGCAGTACTTC
>17|TRBJ2-1|TRBD2|many|TRBV5-1
CASSLWERDLPYNEQFF
TGCGCCAGCAGCTTGTGGGAGCGGGACCTTCCCTACAATGAGCAGTTCTTC
>14|TRBJ1-2|.|many|TRBV4-1
CASSQDRSLGGYTF
TGCGCCAGCAGCCAAGACCGGTCCCTCGGTGGCTACACCTTC
>14|TRBJ2-2|.|many|TRBV20-1
CSARDYQKTGELFF
TGCAGTGCTAGAGATTATCAGAAAACCGGGGAGCTGTTTTTT
>18|TRBJ2-2|TRBD1|.|TRBV12-3/TRBV12-4
CASSFGTPGQGAPLELFF
TGTGCCAGCAGTTTTGGAACTCCGGGACAGGGGGCTCCTCTCGAGCTGTTTTTT
>14|TRBJ1-6|.|many|TRBV7-9
CASSLAAGYSPLHF
TGTGCCAGCAGCTTAGCAGCGGGTTATTCACCCCTCCACTTT
>16|TRBJ2-3|TRBD2|many|TRBV10-3
CAISESLALSTDTQYF
TGTGCCATCAGTGAATCACTAGCGCTGAGCACAGATACGCAGTATTTT
>12|TRBJ2-3|.|many|TRBV24-1
CATSGGPDTQYF
TGTGCCACCAGTGGGGGGCCAGATACGCAGTATTTT
>15|TRBJ2-4|.|many|TRBV12-3/TRBV12-4
CASSSSTEGKNIQYF
TGTGCCAGCAGTTCTTCCACAGAAGGCAAAAACATTCAGTACTTC
>15|TRBJ2-7|TRBD1|many|TRBV20-1
CSARNPTGLPYEQYF
TGCAGTGCTAGAAACCCGACAGGGCTACCCTACGAGCAGTACTTC
>13|TRBJ2-2|.|.|TRBV6-2/TRBV6-3
CASVRGDTGELFF
TGTGCCAGCGTGAGGGGGGACACCGGGGAGCTGTTTTTT
>14|TRBJ1-2|TRBD1|many|TRBV6-2/TRBV6-3
CASSYSTGTYGYTF
TGTGCCAGCAGTTACTCGACAGGGACGTACGGCTACACCTTC
>19|TRBJ2-3|.|few|TRBV7-6
CASSLAGRTDSPFGDTQYF
TGTGCCAGCAGCTTAGCGGGGAGGACAGATTCACCCTTCGGAGATACGCAGTATTTT
>13|TRBJ2-2|.|few|TRBV12-3/TRBV12-4
CASDMFGTGELFF
TGTGCCAGCGACATGTTTGGCACCGGGGAGCTGTTTTTT
>13|TRBJ2-7|.|many|TRBV7-7
CAVRTPGSYEQYF
TGTGCCGTACGGACCCCGGGCTCCTACGAGCAGTACTTC
>13|TRBJ2-7|.|many|TRBV20-1
CSASSRSLFEQYF
TGCAGTGCAAGCTCTCGGTCTCTTTTCGAGCAGTACTTC
>14|TRBJ1-5|TRBD1|many|TRBV27
CASSSGTGNQPQHF
TGTGCCAGCAGCTCCGGGACAGGGAATCAGCCCCAGCATTTT
>14|TRBJ1-3|.|.|TRBV20-1
CSARDEGPGNTIYF
TGCAGTGCTAGAGATGAGGGCCCCGGCAACACCATATATTTT
>15|TRBJ2-1|TRBD2|few|TRBV20-1
CSASPAGSSYNEQFF
TGCAGTGCTAGTCCAGCGGGGAGCTCCTACAATGAGCAGTTCTTC
>15|TRBJ2-1|TRBD2|many|TRBV15
CATSITSGSYNEQFF
TGTGCCACCAGCATAACTAGCGGTTCGTACAATGAGCAGTTCTTC
>17|TRBJ2-5|TRBD2|.|TRBV4-1
CASSQEGTSGRAETQYF
TGCGCCAGCAGCCAAGAGGGGACTAGCGGGAGGGCAGAGACCCAGTACTTC
>14|TRBJ1-1|.|.|TRBV7-2
CASSPIRVNTEAFF
TGTGCCAGCAGTCCGATCAGGGTTAACACTGAAGCTTTCTTT
>11|TRBJ2-5|.|many|TRBV6-2/TRBV6-3
CASISEETQYF
TGTGCCAGCATTTCCGAAGAGACCCAGTACTTC
>16|TRBJ2-5|.|many|TRBV5-5
CASSSGTGGLQETQYF
TGTGCCAGCAGCAGCGGGACAGGCGGGCTCCAAGAGACCCAGTACTTC
>14|TRBJ2-7|TRBD2|many|TRBV20-1
CSASVAGKIYEQYF
TGCAGTGCTAGCGTAGCGGGAAAAATCTACGAGCAGTACTTC